This entry is about one T cell receptor beta chain. In the authors' methods: For nucleated cells, counts were estimated from reference gene primer amplification. The table came from immunoSEQ multiplex PCR; TCRdb's copy has only in-frame clones and leaves some out. Clone size and the V and J calls come from that table; the DNA yielded D and trimming. The table shows about 230,000 clones, with roughly 80% occurring only once. This CDR3 is 17 amino acids long. With V trimmed by 2 bases and J by 4 bases, 6 bases remained unmatched. Germline V gene sequence: CDR1 PRHDT, CDR2 FYEKMQ (reference sequence). The data were taken from a study of blood T cell repertoires in COVID-19. Study-wide background: Samples came from the United States, Italy and Spain, spanning acute and convalescent COVID-19. T cells, B-cell-depleted T cells, or PBMCs provided the cDNA or gDNA that served as material.

The sequenced sample consisted of peripheral blood. The sequence came from a woman of 80 years or more with acute or convalescent COVID-19. This rearrangement joins TRBV13 to TRBJ2-3, with 13 bases matching TRBD2. CDR3 DNA sequence: TGTGCCAGCAGCTTACGGACTAGCGGGAGAGGATCAGATACGCAGTATTTT. It specifies CASSLRTSGRGSDTQYF.